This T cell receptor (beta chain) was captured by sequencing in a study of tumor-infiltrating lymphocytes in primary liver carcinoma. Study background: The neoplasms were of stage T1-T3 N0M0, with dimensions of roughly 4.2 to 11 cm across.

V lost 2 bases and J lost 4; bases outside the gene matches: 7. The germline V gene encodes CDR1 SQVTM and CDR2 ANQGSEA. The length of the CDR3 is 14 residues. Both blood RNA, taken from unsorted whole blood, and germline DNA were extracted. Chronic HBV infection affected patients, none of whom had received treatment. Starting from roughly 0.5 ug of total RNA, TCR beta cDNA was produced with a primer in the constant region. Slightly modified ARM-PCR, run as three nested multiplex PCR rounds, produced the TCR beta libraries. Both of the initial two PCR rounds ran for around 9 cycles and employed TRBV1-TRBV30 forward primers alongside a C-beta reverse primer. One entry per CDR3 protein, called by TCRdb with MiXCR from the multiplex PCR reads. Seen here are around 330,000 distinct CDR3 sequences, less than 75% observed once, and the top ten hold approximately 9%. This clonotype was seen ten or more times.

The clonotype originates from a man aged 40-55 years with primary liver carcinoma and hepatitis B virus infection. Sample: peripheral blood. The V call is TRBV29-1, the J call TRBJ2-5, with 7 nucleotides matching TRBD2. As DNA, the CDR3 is TGCAGCGTTGAAACTGACGGACTAGGAGAGACCCAGTACTTC. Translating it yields CSVETDGLGETQYF.